This T cell receptor (beta chain) is drawn from a study of shared clonotypes between healthy human individuals. Profiling relied on immunoSEQ multiplex PCR, and the TCRdb table lists in-frame clones only, not all of them. The profile covers hundreds of thousands of clones, with about 96% appearing a single time and approximately 0.057% taken by the ten largest. Study-level points and caveats: Incompleteness in sorted-subset sequencing, despite large depth, was shown by rarefaction.

V lost 4 bases and J lost 6, with 23 bases in between. The CDR3 is made up of 16 amino acids. The germline gives CDR1 SQVTM, CDR2 ANQGSEA. Worth noting for this clone: Its specificity is unknown.

The receptor comes from a woman aged 25 to 39 in good health. This chain connects TRBV29-1 to TRBJ2-3, with D perhaps matching TRBD2 (7 bases). Sequenced: naive CD4+ T cells sorted from blood. Specified subset: CD45RA+ positively selected. The CDR3 DNA follows: TGCAGCGTTGTGGGGGGGGACAAATGGCCGGTTGATACGCAGTATTTT. Protein sequence: CSVVGGDKWPVDTQYF.